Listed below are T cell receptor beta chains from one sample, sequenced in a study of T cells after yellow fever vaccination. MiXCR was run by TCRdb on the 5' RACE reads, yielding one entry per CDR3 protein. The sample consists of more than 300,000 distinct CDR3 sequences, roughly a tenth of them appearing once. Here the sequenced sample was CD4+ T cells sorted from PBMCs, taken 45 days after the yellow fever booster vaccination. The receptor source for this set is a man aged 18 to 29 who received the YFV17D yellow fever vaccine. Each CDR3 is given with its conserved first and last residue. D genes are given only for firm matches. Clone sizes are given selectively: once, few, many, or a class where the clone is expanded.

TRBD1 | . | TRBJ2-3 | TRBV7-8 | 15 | TGTGCCAGCAGCTTCCGGGACAGGGGCTGGGATACGCAGTATTTT | CASSFRDRGWDTQYF
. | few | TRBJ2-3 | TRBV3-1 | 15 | TGTGCCAGCAGCCAGAATCTAGCTAGCACAGATACGCAGTATTTT | CASSQNLASTDTQYF
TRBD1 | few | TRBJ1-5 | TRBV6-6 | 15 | TGTGCCAGCAGTACCGGGACAGGGGGCAATCAGCCCCAGCATTTT | CASSTGTGGNQPQHF
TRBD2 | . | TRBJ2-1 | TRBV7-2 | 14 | TGTGCCAGCAGCTTTAGCGGGGTCATCAATGAGCAGTTCTTC | CASSFSGVINEQFF
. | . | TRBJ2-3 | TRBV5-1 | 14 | TGCGCCAGCAGCCGGACCGTTGGGACAGATACGCAGTATTTT | CASSRTVGTDTQYF
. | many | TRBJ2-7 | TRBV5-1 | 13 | TGCGCCAGCAGCGTAGGACCGTCGTACGAGCAGTACTTC | CASSVGPSYEQYF
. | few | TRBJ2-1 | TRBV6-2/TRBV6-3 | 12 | TGTGCCAGCAGTTACTCCCGCAATGAGCAGTTCTTC | CASSYSRNEQFF
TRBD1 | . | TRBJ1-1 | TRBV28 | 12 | TGTGCCAGCAGTCTCCCGGGACAGGAAGCTTTCTTT | CASSLPGQEAFF
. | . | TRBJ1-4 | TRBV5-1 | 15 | TGCGCCAGCAGCTTCTCGGCAGGAAGAAATGAAAAACTGTTTTTT | CASSFSAGRNEKLFF
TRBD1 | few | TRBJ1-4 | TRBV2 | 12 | TGTGCCAGCACCGGGACAGGGAAAAAACTGTTTTTT | CASTGTGKKLFF
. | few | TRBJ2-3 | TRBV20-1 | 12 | TGCAGTGCCCTCGAGCAAGCAGATACGCAGTATTTT | CSALEQADTQYF
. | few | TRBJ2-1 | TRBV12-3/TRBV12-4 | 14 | TGTGCCAGCAGTTTCGGGAACTCCTACAATGAGCAGTTCTTC | CASSFGNSYNEQFF
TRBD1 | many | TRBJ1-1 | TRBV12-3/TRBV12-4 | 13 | TGTGCCAGCAGTTTTCAGGGGGGAACTGAAGCTTTCTTT | CASSFQGGTEAFF
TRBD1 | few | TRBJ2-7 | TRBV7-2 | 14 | TGTGCCAGCAGCTTAGCGGCAGGGGGCTACGAGCAGTACTTC | CASSLAAGGYEQYF
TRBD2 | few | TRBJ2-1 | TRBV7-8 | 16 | TGTGCCAGCAGTTTTACTAGCGGGGGCTCCTACAATGAGCAGTTCTTC | CASSFTSGGSYNEQFF
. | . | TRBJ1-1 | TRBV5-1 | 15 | TGCGCCAGCAGCTTGGCGAGGGGAGGAGACACTGAAGCTTTCTTT | CASSLARGGDTEAFF
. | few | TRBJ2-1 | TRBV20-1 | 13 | TGCAGTGCTAGCGGGGGGCTATACAATGAGCAGTTCTTC | CSASGGLYNEQFF
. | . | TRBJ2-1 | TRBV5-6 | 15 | TGTGCCAGCAGCTTGACGGGGGCCATCTACAATGAGCAGTTCTTC | CASSLTGAIYNEQFF
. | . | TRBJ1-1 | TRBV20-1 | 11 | TGCAGTGCTAGACCGGTCGGAGAAGCTTTCTTT | CSARPVGEAFF
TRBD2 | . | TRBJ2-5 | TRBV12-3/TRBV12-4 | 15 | TGTGCCAGCGGGGGACTAGCGGGCCGTCAAGAGACCCAGTACTTC | CASGGLAGRQETQYF
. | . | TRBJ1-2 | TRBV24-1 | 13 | TGTGCCACCAGTGATGCCGGGTCTATAAGCTACACCTTC | CATSDAGSISYTF
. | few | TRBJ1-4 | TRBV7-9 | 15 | TGTGCCAGCAGCGTCCAGGGTTCGACTAATGAAAAACTGTTTTTT | CASSVQGSTNEKLFF
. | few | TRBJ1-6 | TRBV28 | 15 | TGTGCCAGCAGTGCACGGCTATCAAGAGCGTCACCCCTCCACTTT | CASSARLSRASPLHF
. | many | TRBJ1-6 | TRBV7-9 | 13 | TGTGCCAGCAGCTCGGACAGTAATTCACCCCTCCACTTT | CASSSDSNSPLHF
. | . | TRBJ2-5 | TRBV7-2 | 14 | TGTGCCAGCAGCTTACTCACTAAGGGGGAGACCCAGTACTTC | CASSLLTKGETQYF
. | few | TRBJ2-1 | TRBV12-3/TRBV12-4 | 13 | TGTGCCAGCAGCTACGGACCGTCCAATGAGCAGTTCTTC | CASSYGPSNEQFF
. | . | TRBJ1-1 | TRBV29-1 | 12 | TGCAGCGTTATAGCCAGGGGAACTGAAGCTTTCTTT | CSVIARGTEAFF
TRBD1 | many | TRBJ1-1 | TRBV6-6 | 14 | TGTGCCAGCAGTTGGACAGGGAGGAACACTGAAGCTTTCTTT | CASSWTGRNTEAFF
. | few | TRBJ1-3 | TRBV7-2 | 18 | TGTGCCAGCAGCTTACTGGCAGGGGCCCATTACTCTGGAAACACCATATATTTT | CASSLLAGAHYSGNTIYF
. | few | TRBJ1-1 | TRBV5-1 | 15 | TGCGCCAGCAGCTTGGAACCAGGGCTGAACACTGAAGCTTTCTTT | CASSLEPGLNTEAFF
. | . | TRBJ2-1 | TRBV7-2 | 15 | TGTGCCAGCAGCTTAGCGGGGGGTGGAGATAATGAGCAGTTCTTC | CASSLAGGGDNEQFF
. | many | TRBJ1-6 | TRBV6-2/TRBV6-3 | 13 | TGTGCCAGCAGCACCGGGACAAGTTCACCCCTCCACTTT | CASSTGTSSPLHF
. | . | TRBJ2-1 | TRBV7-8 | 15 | TGTGCCAGCAGCCCGCTTGGGGGCCCGAGCGGTGAGCAGTTCTTC | CASSPLGGPSGEQFF
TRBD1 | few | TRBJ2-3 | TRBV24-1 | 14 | TGTGCCACTTCCAGGGACAGCCGAGCAGATACGCAGTATTTT | CATSRDSRADTQYF
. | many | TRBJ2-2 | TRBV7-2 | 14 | TGTGCCAGCAGCACCAGTTACCACCCCGGGGAGCTGTTTTTT | CASSTSYHPGELFF
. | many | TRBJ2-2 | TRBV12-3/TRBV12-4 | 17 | TGTGCCACCAGCGGATCAGGACCGCACCCTATTCCAGGGGAGCTGTTTTTT | CATSGSGPHPIPGELFF
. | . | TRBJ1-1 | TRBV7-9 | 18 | TGTGCCAGCAGCTTAGGCTTCCCAGGGACAAAAATGAACACTGAAGCTTTCTTT | CASSLGFPGTKMNTEAFF
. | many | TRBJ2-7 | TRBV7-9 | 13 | TGTGCCAGCAGCTTAAGGACAAGCTACGAGCAGTACTTC | CASSLRTSYEQYF
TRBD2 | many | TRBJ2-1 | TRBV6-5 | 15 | TGTGCCAGCAGAGGATTAGCGGGGGGGCAGGTTGAGCAGTTCTTC | CASRGLAGGQVEQFF
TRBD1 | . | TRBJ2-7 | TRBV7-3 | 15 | TGTGCCAGCAGCGGTACAGGGGCCCCACCTTACGAGCAGTACTTC | CASSGTGAPPYEQYF
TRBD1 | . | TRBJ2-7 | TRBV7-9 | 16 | TGTGCCAGCAGCTCCACAGGGGAATTGAGCTCCTACGAGCAGTACTTC | CASSSTGELSSYEQYF
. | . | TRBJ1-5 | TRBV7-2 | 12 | TGTGCCAGCAGCTTGGTGTATCAGCCCCAGCATTTT | CASSLVYQPQHF
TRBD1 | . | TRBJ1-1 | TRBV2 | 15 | TGTGCCAGCAGCGCCACAGGGGCCCCTGCCGCTGAAGCTTTCTTT | CASSATGAPAAEAFF